This is a list of T cell receptor beta chains from one sample in a study of Ad26.COV2.S vaccination and SARS-CoV-2 variants. This table comes from immunoSEQ multiplex PCR, and its TCRdb copy is limited to in-frame clones, with some not included. The sample has around 300,000 clones, approximately 90% seen once. Sequencing used peripheral blood, obtained in a trial of Ad26.COV2.S vaccine versus placebo. These receptors came from a person aged 18-65 years who received the Ad26.COV2.S COVID-19 vaccine or a placebo. The CDR3 runs from the conserved cysteine through the conserved F or W. A D gene is named only where the DNA matches it firmly. Size is stated for part of the rows, as once, few or many counts, or as a class when the clone is expanded.

D | J | V | size | CDR3 | DNA
. | TRBJ2-1 | TRBV7-9 | . | CASSSRDTRNSYNEQFF | TGTGCCAGCAGCTCCAGGGACACTCGAAACTCCTACAATGAGCAGTTCTTC
TRBD2 | TRBJ2-3 | TRBV5-1 | . | CASSLGLAGVIDTQYF | TGCGCCAGCAGCCTAGGACTAGCGGGAGTGATAGATACGCAGTATTTT
TRBD1 | TRBJ1-1 | TRBV27 | . | CASSPWTGNTEAFF | TGTGCCAGTTCTCCGTGGACAGGAAACACTGAAGCTTTCTTT
TRBD1 | TRBJ2-1 | TRBV27 | . | CASRRTGGGLYNEQFF | TGTGCCAGCAGGAGGACAGGGGGGGGATTGTACAATGAGCAGTTCTTC
. | TRBJ2-2 | TRBV4-2 | . | CASSQPAGELFF | TGTGCCAGCAGCCAACCAGCCGGGGAGCTGTTTTTT
TRBD1 | TRBJ2-7 | TRBV5-1 | . | CASSFAGGHYEQYF | TGCGCCAGCAGCTTTGCAGGGGGCCACTACGAGCAGTACTTC
TRBD1 | TRBJ1-4 | TRBV15 | . | CATRGQQGLFF | TGTGCCACCAGGGGACAGCAAGGTCTGTTTTTT
. | TRBJ1-1 | TRBV5-1 | . | CASSSVTNTEAFF | TGCGCCAGCAGCAGTGTTACCAACACTGAAGCTTTCTTT
. | TRBJ2-3 | TRBV4-1 | . | CASSQDQERRSHTQYF | TGCGCCAGCAGCCAAGATCAGGAAAGAAGATCGCATACGCAGTATTTT
. | TRBJ2-1 | TRBV13 | . | CASSHSGTKPNYNEQFF | TGTGCCAGCAGCCATAGCGGAACCAAACCAAACTACAATGAGCAGTTCTTC
TRBD1 | TRBJ2-3 | TRBV11-2 | . | CASSLGQGADTQYF | TGTGCCAGCAGCCTCGGACAGGGAGCAGATACGCAGTATTTT
TRBD2 | TRBJ2-2 | TRBV19 | . | CASSIGTTGTGELFF | TGTGCCAGTAGTATTGGGACTACGGGTACCGGGGAGCTGTTTTTT
. | TRBJ1-1 | TRBV28 | . | CASSTRAGRNTEAFF | TGTGCCAGCAGCACACGGGCAGGGAGGAACACTGAAGCTTTCTTT
. | TRBJ2-1 | TRBV12-2 | . | CASRYLTEINEQFF | TGTGCAAGTCGCTACCTGACAGAAATCAATGAGCAGTTCTTC
. | TRBJ1-5 | TRBV5-5 | many | CASSLVYSSNQPQHF | TGTGCCAGCAGCTTGGTGTACAGTAGCAATCAGCCCCAGCATTTT
. | TRBJ2-7 | TRBV28 | few | CASSLSFPGYEQYF | TGTGCCAGCAGTTTGAGTTTTCCGGGGTACGAGCAGTACTTC
. | TRBJ2-3 | TRBV7-2 | . | CASSAGLADTQYF | TGTGCCAGCAGCGCTGGACTGGCAGATACGCAGTATTTT
TRBD1 | TRBJ2-3 | TRBV24-1 | . | CATSDLSPQGTDTQYF | TGTGCCACCAGTGATTTGTCCCCACAGGGGACAGATACGCAGTATTTT
. | TRBJ1-6 | TRBV28 | . | CASSPILRQNNSPLHF | TGTGCCAGCAGTCCAATCCTTCGACAGAATAATTCACCCCTCCACTTT
. | TRBJ2-7 | TRBV30 | . | CAWSEGQGRAEQYF | TGTGCCTGGAGTGAGGGGCAGGGAAGGGCCGAGCAGTACTTC
TRBD1 | TRBJ1-2 | TRBV27 | once | CASSFLTGGIYYGYTF | TGTGCCAGCAGTTTTCTGACAGGGGGCATCTACTATGGCTACACCTTC
. | TRBJ2-7 | TRBV2 | . | CASSDARGDSYEQYF | TGTGCCAGCAGTGACGCCAGGGGGGACTCCTACGAGCAGTACTTC
. | TRBJ1-1 | TRBV2 | . | CASSVFSVGNTEAFF | TGTGCCAGCAGCGTGTTTTCGGTCGGGAACACTGAAGCTTTCTTT
. | TRBJ1-1 | TRBV5-1 | . | CASSLRMNTEAFF | TGCGCCAGCAGCTTGAGGATGAACACTGAAGCTTTCTTT
. | TRBJ2-7 | TRBV11-1 | once | CASSPPPAASYEQYF | TGTGCCAGCAGCCCCCCACCGGCAGCCTCCTACGAGCAGTACTTC
. | TRBJ1-6 | TRBV4-1 | . | CASSQDRGEYNSPLHF | TGCGCCAGCAGCCAAGATCGGGGGGAATATAATTCACCCCTCCACTTT
TRBD1 | TRBJ2-1 | TRBV7-9 | . | CASSLGDRDNDEQFF | TGTGCCAGCAGCTTGGGGGACAGGGACAACGATGAGCAGTTCTTC
. | TRBJ2-7 | TRBV29-1 | . | CSVELSDYEQYF | TGCAGCGTTGAGTTGTCAGACTACGAGCAGTACTTC
. | TRBJ2-3 | TRBV15 | . | CATSRGGSTDTQYF | TGTGCCACCAGCAGAGGGGGTAGCACAGATACGCAGTATTTT
TRBD1 | TRBJ1-1 | TRBV6-2/TRBV6-3 | few | CASSYYRGNTEAFF | TGTGCCAGCAGTTACTACAGGGGGAACACTGAAGCTTTCTTT
TRBD2 | TRBJ2-7 | TRBV19 | . | CASSRTSGLYEQYF | TGTGCCAGTAGTCGGACTAGCGGCCTCTACGAGCAGTACTTC
. | TRBJ1-1 | TRBV5-3 | . | CARTPGPGGTEAFF | TGTGCCAGAACACCGGGACCTGGAGGGACTGAAGCTTTCTTT
. | TRBJ1-5 | TRBV11-2 | . | CASSATGSLGQPQHF | TGTGCCAGCAGCGCCACAGGGAGTCTCGGCCAGCCCCAGCATTTT
. | TRBJ1-2 | TRBV19 | once | CASRDPGTLQFNYGYTF | TGTGCCAGTAGGGATCCCGGGACACTTCAATTCAACTATGGCTACACCTTC
. | TRBJ2-1 | TRBV19 | . | CASSIGATGGLGEQFF | TGTGCCAGTAGTATTGGAGCGACTGGAGGCCTGGGGGAGCAGTTCTTC
TRBD1 | TRBJ1-6 | TRBV7-2 | . | CASSFDRDRITLHF | TGTGCCAGCAGCTTCGACAGGGACCGCATCACCCTCCACTTT
. | TRBJ1-3 | TRBV28 | . | CASSFTGYGNTIYF | TGTGCCAGCAGCTTTACAGGATATGGAAACACCATATATTTT
TRBD1 | TRBJ2-3 | TRBV2 | . | CASTLTGLETDTQYF | TGTGCCAGCACCCTGACAGGGCTGGAGACAGATACGCAGTATTTT
TRBD1 | TRBJ2-7 | TRBV15 | . | CATSWDRDYEQYF | TGTGCCACCAGCTGGGACAGAGACTACGAGCAGTACTTC
. | TRBJ2-5 | TRBV4-2 | . | CASSQEGPGARETQYF | TGTGCCAGCAGCCAAGAAGGACCTGGGGCTAGGGAGACCCAGTACTTC
TRBD1 | TRBJ1-4 | TRBV5-4 | . | CASSLTGGASNEKLFF | TGTGCCAGCAGCTTAACAGGGGGCGCTTCTAATGAAAAACTGTTTTTT
TRBD1 | TRBJ1-5 | TRBV6-5 | . | CASSYSRTGGGQPQHF | TGTGCCAGCAGTTACTCGAGGACAGGGGGCGGCCAGCCCCAGCATTTT
. | TRBJ1-4 | TRBV5-1 | . | CASAGGPINEKLFF | TGCGCCAGTGCGGGGGGGCCTATAAATGAAAAACTGTTTTTT
. | TRBJ2-5 | TRBV19 | . | CASSIGSGGKETQYF | TGTGCCAGTAGTATAGGTTCTGGGGGGAAGGAGACCCAGTACTTC
. | TRBJ1-2 | TRBV29-1 | once | CSVEEVGAFYGYTF | TGCAGCGTTGAAGAGGTTGGAGCCTTTTATGGCTACACCTTC